This T cell receptor beta chain was sequenced during a study of blood T cell repertoires in COVID-19. This clone was detected only a few times. The CDR3 extends over 14 amino acids. V was pared by 4 bases and J by 8 bases, with 17 bases between. Germline-derived CDR1 and CDR2 are LNHDA and SQIVND (reference sequence). Recovered Cohort 3 donors showed two negative PCRs, clearance, or symptom resolution. The protocol was immunoSEQ multiplex PCR, while the TCRdb copy is restricted to in-frame clones and leaves out a portion. The table lists about 170,000 clones, roughly 80% of them singletons. The material sequenced was PBMCs or T cells enriched from blood (not recorded which). The TCR comes from a woman aged 45 to 65 who had recovered from COVID-19. The genes are TRBV19 and TRBJ1-2; a possible D gene is TRBD1 (5 bases). This chain's CDR3 is CASSTQTESWGYTF. The CDR3 DNA is TGTGCCAGTAGTACCCAGACAGAATCCTGGGGCTACACCTTC.